A selection of T cell receptor beta chains follows, all from one sample in a study of blood T cell repertoires in COVID-19. This table comes from immunoSEQ multiplex PCR, and its TCRdb copy is limited to in-frame clones, with some not included. The table has over 100,000 clones, 80% to 95% seen once. Material: peripheral blood. These receptors were obtained from a woman between 50 and 59 years old with COVID-19, enrolled during active disease. Each CDR3 is given with its conserved first and last residue. The D gene is left open where the match is weak. Clone size appears in some rows only: once, few, many, or a class for an expanded clone.

D gene,clone size,CDR3 length,J gene,V gene,CDR3 protein,CDR3 DNA
-,-,13,TRBJ1-2,TRBV5-1,CASRANQAYGYTF,TGCGCCAGCAGGGCGAACCAGGCCTATGGCTACACCTTC
TRBD1,-,16,TRBJ1-2,TRBV19,CASSQGQGAPAYGYTF,TGTGCCAGTAGTCAGGGACAGGGGGCGCCGGCCTATGGCTACACCTTC
TRBD1,few,15,TRBJ2-7,TRBV5-6,CASRGRDRKPYEQYF,TGTGCCAGCAGGGGCCGGGACAGAAAGCCTTACGAGCAGTACTTC
TRBD1,-,16,TRBJ1-4,TRBV3-1/TRBV3-2,CASSQGGQAGDEKLFF,TGTGCCAGCAGCCAAGGGGGACAGGCGGGGGATGAAAAACTGTTTTTT
TRBD2,-,14,TRBJ2-3,TRBV6-4,CASRPLASTDTQYF,TGTGCCAGCAGACCACTAGCGTCTACAGATACGCAGTATTTT
TRBD2,-,15,TRBJ2-6,TRBV3-1/TRBV3-2,CASSPLAGGANVLTF,TGTGCCAGCAGCCCCCTAGCGGGTGGGGCCAACGTCCTGACTTTC
TRBD1,-,16,TRBJ1-5,TRBV4-1,CASSQDLGTGSQPQHF,TGCGCCAGCAGCCAAGATCTTGGGACAGGGAGTCAGCCCCAGCATTTT
-,-,12,TRBJ1-4,TRBV7-8,CASSPTDEKLFF,TGTGCCAGCAGCCCGACAGATGAAAAACTGTTTTTT
-,-,10,TRBJ1-1,TRBV29-1,CSVGAGEAFF,TGCAGCGTTGGTGCCGGTGAAGCTTTCTTT
-,-,13,TRBJ2-5,TRBV30,CAWSGHRQETQYF,TGTGCCTGGTCGGGACACCGGCAAGAGACCCAGTACTTC
TRBD1,-,15,TRBJ2-3,TRBV18,CASSARDRGTDTQYF,TGTGCCAGCTCCGCCCGGGACAGGGGAACAGATACGCAGTATTTT
TRBD1,once,15,TRBJ2-1,TRBV7-6,CASSLSGTGRDEQFF,TGTGCCAGCAGCTTATCCGGGACAGGGAGAGATGAGCAGTTCTTC
TRBD1,-,15,TRBJ2-1,TRBV5-1,CASSLQGGIYNEQFF,TGCGCCAGCAGCTTACAGGGGGGAATTTACAATGAGCAGTTCTTC
-,-,13,TRBJ1-4,TRBV2,CASSERGGSYLFF,TGTGCCAGCAGTGAACGGGGGGGTTCTTATCTGTTTTTT
-,-,15,TRBJ1-2,TRBV5-1,CASRPTGLVNYGYTF,TGCGCCAGCAGGCCTACAGGGCTAGTTAACTATGGCTACACCTTC
TRBD2,-,12,TRBJ2-1,TRBV24-1,CATSGGRDEQFF,TGTGCCACCAGTGGAGGGAGGGATGAGCAGTTCTTC
TRBD1,-,16,TRBJ1-3,TRBV18,CASSSGTGGTGNTIYF,TGTGCCAGCTCTTCCGGGACAGGGGGCACTGGAAACACCATATATTTT
-,-,14,TRBJ1-4,TRBV10-3,CAISQGAVGEKLFF,TGTGCCATCAGTCAGGGTGCCGTTGGTGAAAAACTGTTTTTT
TRBD1,-,15,TRBJ2-1,TRBV7-9,CASSPDRGLYNEQFF,TGTGCCAGCAGCCCGGACAGGGGCCTTTACAATGAGCAGTTCTTC
-,-,13,TRBJ1-3,TRBV10-3,CAISAVSGNTIYF,TGTGCCATCAGTGCAGTCTCTGGAAACACCATATATTTT
-,few,14,TRBJ1-2,TRBV2,CASSEAGQGIGYTF,TGTGCCAGCAGTGAAGCGGGGCAGGGGATTGGCTACACCTTC
-,few,16,TRBJ1-3,TRBV28,CASSFSGGGGGNTIYF,TGTGCCAGCAGTTTTTCGGGAGGAGGAGGTGGAAACACCATATATTTT
-,-,16,TRBJ1-2,TRBV6-2/TRBV6-3,CASSRRRGVENYGYTF,TGTGCCAGCAGCCGGCGGCGGGGTGTGGAGAACTATGGCTACACCTTC
-,-,15,TRBJ2-3,TRBV27,CASRPPELFTDTQYF,TGTGCCAGCAGGCCCCCCGAACTTTTCACAGATACGCAGTATTTT
-,-,16,TRBJ1-1,TRBV6-2/TRBV6-3,CASSYSPDSINTEAFF,TGTGCCAGCAGTTACTCTCCGGACAGTATAAACACTGAAGCTTTCTTT
TRBD2,-,15,TRBJ2-5,TRBV30,CAWSGLAGGQETQYF,TGTGCCTGGAGTGGCCTAGCGGGGGGACAAGAGACCCAGTACTTC
TRBD1,-,16,TRBJ2-2,TRBV5-6,CASSRQGAIVPGELFF,TGTGCCAGCAGCCGACAGGGGGCAATCGTTCCCGGGGAGCTGTTTTTT
TRBD2,-,20,TRBJ2-3,TRBV27,CASSPYSVAGGYTSTDTQYF,TGTGCCAGCAGTCCCTACTCAGTAGCGGGGGGGTATACTAGCACAGATACGCAGTATTTT
-,once,14,TRBJ1-2,TRBV14,CASSQDQGWKGYTF,TGTGCCAGCAGCCAAGATCAGGGGTGGAAGGGCTACACCTTC
-,-,13,TRBJ1-1,TRBV25-1,CASSEYRDTEAFF,TGTGCCAGCAGTGAATACAGGGACACTGAAGCTTTCTTT
-,-,13,TRBJ1-1,TRBV30,CAWSALWGQGAFF,TGTGCCTGGAGCGCTCTGTGGGGCCAGGGAGCTTTCTTT
TRBD2,-,17,TRBJ2-5,TRBV9,CASSSQTLAGGKETQYF,TGTGCCAGCAGCTCCCAAACCCTAGCGGGTGGGAAAGAGACCCAGTACTTC
-,-,13,TRBJ2-2,TRBV6-5,CASRNYRAGELFF,TGTGCCAGCAGGAACTACAGGGCCGGGGAGCTGTTTTTT